Below, 8 T cell receptor beta chains from the same sample are listed, as sequenced in a study of blood T cells in healthy people across ages. The use of a sample-barcoded 5' primer and a J-beta primer mix characterized a second PCR of about 7 to 12 cycles. MiXCR, run by TCRdb on the 5' RACE reads, gives a single entry per CDR3 protein. The sample yields about 640,000 distinct CDR3 sequences, roughly 58% seen once. Sequencing was performed on blood. These receptor sequences come from a man in his 60s in good health.

The rearrangement joins TRBV12-5 to TRBJ2-6; 11 bases map to TRBD1. The germline V gene encodes CDR1 LGHNT and CDR2 FRNRAP. V shed 5 bases, J shed 0 bases, and the junction held 6 bases outside the gene matches. This CDR3 region has 18 residues. CDR3 DNA sequence: TGTGCTAGTGGTCGGGGGACAGGGGGTAGCTCTGGGGCCAACGTCCTGACTTTC. Translating it yields CASGRGTGGSSGANVLTF.

V gene TRBV6-6 combines with J gene TRBJ2-1; TRBD2 aligns across 8 bases. The CDR3 is 16 residues long. Germline values: CDR1 MNHNY, CDR2 SVGAGI (reference sequence). The J segment lost 6 bases and the V segment lost 5 bases, leaving 12 bases of the junction unmatched. In DNA form, the CDR3 reads TGTGCCAGCAGTCCTAGCGGGCTGGGAAGGCTCAATGAGCAGTTCTTC. Residues: CASSPSGLGRLNEQFF.

This clonotype has more than one count but fewer than ten. The rearrangement links TRBV7-9 to TRBJ2-5; tentatively, D is TRBD2 (5 bases). Germline V gene data show CDR1 as SEHNR and CDR2 as FQNEAQ (reference sequence). Deletions cut 5 bases from V and 2 bases from J, with 15 bases between. The CDR3 sequence is 15 residues long. CDR3 nucleotides: TGTGCCAGCAGCCGTCTCAACGCGGGTCAAGAGACCCAGTACTTC. Translated, it gives CASSRLNAGQETQYF.

The chain has TRBV12-3 or TRBV12-4 and TRBJ2-7; 9 positions agree with TRBD1. The CDR3 covers 14 residues. The V segment lost 8 bases and the J segment 0 bases; nucleotides outside the gene matches: 5. The CDR3 is CASGGTGTSYEQYF. The CDR3 coding sequence is TGTGCCAGCGGGGGGACAGGGACCTCCTACGAGCAGTACTTC.

The J gene is TRBJ2-1, the V gene TRBV27; possible D gene TRBD1, 5 bases. Trimming pared 5 bases from V and 2 bases from J, leaving 13 bases between. CDR1 and CDR2 from the germline V gene are MNHEY and SMNVEV (reference sequence). CDR3 size: 15 residues. This CDR3 reads CASSQGFGAYNEQFF. The CDR3 coding sequence is TGTGCCAGCAGTCAGGGTTTTGGGGCCTACAATGAGCAGTTCTTC.

This clonotype is a singleton in its sample. The CDR3 DNA sequence: TGTGCCAGCAGCCAAGATGCCCGAAATGAGCAGTTCTTC. It encodes CASSQDARNEQFF. The chain uses TRBV3-1 and TRBJ2-1; D not resolved. The germline CDR1 and CDR2 sequences are LGHDT and YNNKEL (reference sequence). This CDR3 spans 13 amino acids. V was trimmed by 0 bases and J by 7 bases, leaving 7 bases between them.

The chain employs TRBV20-1 and TRBJ2-1; 10 nucleotides line up with TRBD2. With V trimmed by 6 bases and J by 7 bases, 18 bases remained unmatched. The length of the CDR3 is 17 residues. The V gene's germline CDR1 is DFQATT and CDR2 SNEGSKA (reference sequence). The CDR3 coding sequence is TGCAGTGCCCCACGGTCCTCTAGCGGGGGTGTTGGTAATGAGCAGTTCTTC. Translation gives CSAPRSSSGGVGNEQFF.

This chain uses TRBV20-1 with TRBJ2-3; D possibly corresponds to TRBD1 (5 bases). From germline, CDR1 is DFQATT and CDR2 SNEGSKA (reference sequence). V was shortened by 1 base and J by 2 bases, with 7 bases between the two germline ends. CDR3 size: 13 residues. In nucleotides, the CDR3 is TGCAGTGCTAGAGGACAGTCCACAGATACGCAGTATTTT. This translates into CSARGQSTDTQYF.